This TCR beta chain was sequenced during a study of CD8 T cells in Susac syndrome. CDR1 is SEHNR, CDR2 FQNEAQ, per germline (reference sequence). Trimming removed 6 bases from V and 5 bases from J; junction bases left unmatched: 8. The CDR3 is 14 residues long. It was with random hexamers that 0.5 to 1 ug RNA was reverse transcribed. immunoSEQ multiplex PCR amplified TCR beta CDR3 across 54 Vbeta, 13 Jbeta. Using its own MiXCR run on the immunoSEQ multiplex PCR reads, TCRdb lists one record per CDR3 protein. The data contain 77,000 or so distinct CDR3 sequences, less than 95% of them singletons. Negative isolation yielded the CD8+ and CD4+ T cells, while FACS enriched the TEMRA cells.

The rearrangement links TRBV7-9 to TRBJ2-7, with 9 nucleotides matching TRBD1. The sequenced sample consisted of CD8+ T cells from PBMCs. The source is a human donor with multiple sclerosis. CDR3 region: CASRPSDRGDEQYF. DNA for the CDR3: TGTGCCAGCAGACCTTCGGACAGGGGAGACGAGCAGTACTTC.